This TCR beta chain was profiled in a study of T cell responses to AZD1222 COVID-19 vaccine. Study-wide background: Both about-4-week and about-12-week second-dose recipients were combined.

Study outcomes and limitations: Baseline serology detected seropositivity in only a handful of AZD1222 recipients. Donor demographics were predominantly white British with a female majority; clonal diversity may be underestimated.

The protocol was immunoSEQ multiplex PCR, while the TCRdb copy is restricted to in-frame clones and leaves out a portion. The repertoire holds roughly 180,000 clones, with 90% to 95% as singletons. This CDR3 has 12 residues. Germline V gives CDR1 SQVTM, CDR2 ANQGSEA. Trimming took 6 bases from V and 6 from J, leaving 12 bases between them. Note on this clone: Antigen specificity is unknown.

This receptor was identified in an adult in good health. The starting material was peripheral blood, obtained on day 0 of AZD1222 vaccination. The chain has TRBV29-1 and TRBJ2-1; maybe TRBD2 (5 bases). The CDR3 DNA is TGCAGCGTCCAGACTACCCTCAATGAGCAGTTCTTC. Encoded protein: CSVQTTLNEQFF.